A selection of T cell receptor beta chains follows, all from one sample in a study of blood T cell repertoires in COVID-19. Assay used: immunoSEQ multiplex PCR; TCRdb lists only in-frame clones, some missing. The table lists approximately 60,000 clones, less than 85% of them singletons, with approximately 17% in the top ten. Sequenced material: peripheral blood. These TCRs come from a man between 65 and 79 years old with active COVID-19. The CDR3 runs from the conserved cysteine through the conserved F or W. The order of the fields is CDR3 DNA, CDR3 protein, CDR3 length, J gene, D gene, V gene, clone size. The D gene is left open where the match is weak. Clone size is stated in some rows and not others, as once, few, many or a class when expanded.

TGTGCCAGCTCACCAGGGGGACAGGGGTCATTCGAGCAGTACTTC,CASSPGGQGSFEQYF,15,TRBJ2-7,TRBD1,TRBV18,.
TGTGCCCCCTCCCCGATGCAGGGCTTTGTCTTC,CAPSPMQGFVF,11,TRBJ2-1,.,TRBV7-9,.
TGTGCCAGCAGCTTGGGCCGGCAGCTCAATTCACCCCTCCACTTT,CASSLGRQLNSPLHF,15,TRBJ1-6,.,TRBV7-6,.
TGTGCCAGTAAGCGGAGCTCTGGGGCCAACGTCCTGACTTTC,CASKRSSGANVLTF,14,TRBJ2-6,.,TRBV19,.
TGTGCCAGCAGCCTTTCGAGGGCCGGTGAGCAGTTCTTC,CASSLSRAGEQFF,13,TRBJ2-1,.,TRBV3-1/TRBV3-2,.
TGTGCCAGCAGCCAAGATTGGTCAGGCCAAGAGACCCAGTACTTC,CASSQDWSGQETQYF,15,TRBJ2-5,.,TRBV4-2,.
TGCGCCAGCAGCCCAACGGTAGACAGGCACCTCAATGAAAAACTGTTTTTT,CASSPTVDRHLNEKLFF,17,TRBJ1-4,.,TRBV5-1,.
TGTGCCAGTAGTTACAGGGATAAGGGCTATGGCTACACCTTC,CASSYRDKGYGYTF,14,TRBJ1-2,.,TRBV19,few
TGTGCCAGCAGTCCCACAGCGGGGGGACTCGGAGATACGCAGTATTTT,CASSPTAGGLGDTQYF,16,TRBJ2-3,TRBD2,TRBV28,once
TGTGCCAGCTCACCAAGCCAGCGGAACACTGAAGCTTTCTTT,CASSPSQRNTEAFF,14,TRBJ1-1,.,TRBV18,.
TGTGCCAGCAGCCTAGACAGTGGGACAGGGGGCTACACCTTC,CASSLDSGTGGYTF,14,TRBJ1-2,TRBD1,TRBV5-6,once
TGCGCCAGCAGCCCGGAAGGGACAGGCTATGGCTACACCTTC,CASSPEGTGYGYTF,14,TRBJ1-2,TRBD1,TRBV5-1,few
TGCGCCAGCAGCTCTCTAAATTCGGAGCAGTTCTTC,CASSSLNSEQFF,12,TRBJ2-1,.,TRBV5-1,.
TGTGCCAGCAGGGCAACAGGGGGCGGTTCACCCCTCCACTTT,CASRATGGGSPLHF,14,TRBJ1-6,TRBD1,TRBV2,few
TGTGCCAGTGGGACTTGGGCGTCTGAAGCTTTCTTT,CASGTWASEAFF,12,TRBJ1-1,.,TRBV19,.
TGTGCCAGCAGCAAAGAACAGGGGCATAGATACGAGCAGTACTTC,CASSKEQGHRYEQYF,15,TRBJ2-7,.,TRBV21-1,once
TGCAGTGCTAGTAAACAGTCGGGGGCCGGGGAGCTGTTTTTT,CSASKQSGAGELFF,14,TRBJ2-2,.,TRBV20-1,.
TGTGCCAGCAGCGTAGGGCCCAACACAGATACGCAGTATTTT,CASSVGPNTDTQYF,14,TRBJ2-3,.,TRBV9,.
TGTGCCAGCAGCGCCGGGACAGGGGGGCCTAATGAGCAGTTCTTC,CASSAGTGGPNEQFF,15,TRBJ2-1,TRBD1,TRBV9,few
TGCGCCAGCAGTGACGATACCGGGACTAGATCACTCCATGAGCAGTTCTTC,CASSDDTGTRSLHEQFF,17,TRBJ2-1,TRBD2,TRBV10-2,few
TGCGCCAGCAGTGATCTAGCCGAAGGAGATACGCAGTATTTT,CASSDLAEGDTQYF,14,TRBJ2-3,.,TRBV10-1,.
TGTGCCAGCAGCTTGGCCGGGACAGGGGGGGCCGGGGAGACCCAGTACTTC,CASSLAGTGGAGETQYF,17,TRBJ2-5,TRBD1,TRBV5-4,.
TGTGCCAGCAGCCTAGGGCGAGGGCCCCATGAGCAGTTCTTC,CASSLGRGPHEQFF,14,TRBJ2-1,.,TRBV14,.
TGTGCCAGCAGCACCGGGACTAGCGCGTACAATGAGCAGTTCTTC,CASSTGTSAYNEQFF,15,TRBJ2-1,TRBD2,TRBV7-2,.
TGCAGCGTTGAAGAAAAGACTAGCGGGAGGGGCCAGTTCTTC,CSVEEKTSGRGQFF,14,TRBJ2-1,TRBD2,TRBV29-1,.
TGTGCCAGCAGTTACTCGGCTTTAGCGGGAGGGCCTTACGAGCAGTACTTC,CASSYSALAGGPYEQYF,17,TRBJ2-7,TRBD2,TRBV6-2/TRBV6-3,.
TGCGCCAGCAGCCAAGCCCAGGGGGCCTACGAGCAGTACTTC,CASSQAQGAYEQYF,14,TRBJ2-7,TRBD1,TRBV4-1,.
TGTGCCAGCAGTTACCGGAGCTCCTACGAGCAGTACTTC,CASSYRSSYEQYF,13,TRBJ2-7,.,TRBV6-2/TRBV6-3,.
TGCGCCAGCAGCTGGGACAGGGGAAATGAAAAACTGTTTTTT,CASSWDRGNEKLFF,14,TRBJ1-4,TRBD1,TRBV5-1,.